What follows are 28 T cell receptor beta chains derived from one specimen sequenced in a study of beta chain features in type 1 diabetes. Sequencing targeted expressed TCRB transcripts, as all isolated RNA had been reverse transcribed. The protocol was immunoSEQ multiplex PCR, while the TCRdb copy is restricted to in-frame clones and leaves out a portion. The table lists about 360,000 clones, approximately 12% of them singletons. Specimen: naive CD4+ T cells from blood. Every receptor here comes from a man aged 18 to 30 in good health.

This clone was found a few times. The chain carries TRBV9 and TRBJ2-4, with D unresolved. V was trimmed by 3 bases and J by 3 bases, leaving 13 bases between them. In germline, CDR1 is SGDLS, CDR2 YYNGEE. The CDR3 covers 15 residues. The CDR3 DNA reads as TGTGCCAGCAGCGCCCAAGAGACGGGCAAAAACATTCAGTACTTC. Translation: CASSAQETGKNIQYF.

The chain joins TRBV4-1 to TRBJ2-4; TRBD1 matches at 7 bases. CDR1 is MGHRA, CDR2 YSYEKL, per germline. With 4 bases clipped from V and 5 bases from J, the junction kept 8 bases outside the gene matches. CDR3 length equals 15 residues. The CDR3 is CASSRPGTVENIQYF. The CDR3 bases are TGCGCCAGCAGCCGCCCCGGGACAGTGGAAAACATTCAGTACTTC.

In DNA, the CDR3 is TGTGCCACCAGCAGAGTAGGCGGTCTCTACAATGAGCAGTTCTTC. Residues: CATSRVGGLYNEQFF. The chain uses TRBV15 and TRBJ2-1; D gene ambiguous. Germline CDR1 and CDR2: LNHNV and YYDKDF (reference sequence). The CDR3 contains 15 residues. The V end lost 1 base, the J end lost 3 bases, and 10 bases lay between the germline ends.

This clone showed up many times. This CDR3 is CASSRRRTEAFF. The CDR3, as DNA: TGTGCCAGCAGCCGTCGGAGGACTGAAGCTTTCTTT. This chain connects TRBV7-9 to TRBJ1-1; D unresolved. The CDR3 contains 12 residues. Germline-derived CDR1 and CDR2 are SEHNR and FQNEAQ (reference sequence). Trimming removed 5 bases at V and 5 bases at J, with 9 bases between.

The V and J genes are TRBV7-9 and TRBJ2-3; 7 nucleotides match TRBD2. Germline CDR1 SEHNR, CDR2 FQNEAQ (reference sequence). The junction had 6 bases not matched to a gene; V was cut back by 2 bases and J by 7 bases. CDR3 size: 14 residues. The DNA for the CDR3 is TGTGCCAGCAGCTTATTAGCGCGGGGGAATACGCAGTATTTT. Protein product: CASSLLARGNTQYF.

The chain has TRBV14 and TRBJ2-7; 7 bases line up with TRBD2. Germline V CDR1 and CDR2: SGHDN, FVKESK. CDR3 size: 15 residues. The V gene end was trimmed by 0 bases and the J gene end by 3 bases; junction bases not matched to a gene: 5. CDR3 residues: CASSQDPTSVYEQYF. The CDR3 bases are TGTGCCAGCAGCCAAGATCCCACTAGCGTCTACGAGCAGTACTTC.

A word on this clone: Other DNA sequences in this specimen translate into the identical CDR3. The chain combines TRBV30 with TRBJ2-7; D perhaps matches TRBD1 (5 bases). This CDR3 comprises 13 residues. V lost 0 bases to trimming and J lost 2 bases, with 8 bases between them. The germline gives CDR1 GTSNPN, CDR2 SVGIG (reference sequence). The CDR3 reads CAWSVQGTYEQYF. The CDR3 DNA is TGTGCCTGGAGTGTCCAGGGTACCTACGAGCAGTACTTC.

This clone was counted many times. The chain carries TRBV4-3 and TRBJ2-1, with a tentative D call TRBD2 (5 bases). In germline, CDR1 is LGHNA, CDR2 YSLEER. The ends were cut back, 0 bases at V and 10 bases at J, with 10 bases in the middle. The CDR3 spans 13 residues. CDR3 amino acids: CASSQEERVEQFF. The CDR3 DNA is TGCGCCAGCAGCCAAGAGGAGAGGGTCGAGCAGTTCTTC.

CDR3 region: CASSLVGTSGSNEQFF. In DNA, the CDR3 is TGTGCCAGCAGCTTAGTAGGGACTAGCGGATCCAATGAGCAGTTCTTC. The gene calls are TRBV7-2 and TRBJ2-1; the match to TRBD2 covers 11 bases. Germline values: CDR1 SGHTA, CDR2 FQGNSA. The CDR3 covers 16 residues. The V segment lost 1 base and the J segment 6 bases; nucleotides outside the gene matches: 5.

This chain joins TRBV29-1 and TRBJ1-1; 8 positions agree with TRBD1. CDR3 length equals 17 residues. CDR1 and CDR2 (germline): SQVTM, ANQGSEA. V was clipped by 1 base and J by 0 bases; unmatched bases: 10. The CDR3 nucleotides are TGCAGCGTTGAAGGGAGGCCAGGGGGCCGTTTGAACACTGAAGCTTTCTTT. Amino acids: CSVEGRPGGRLNTEAFF.

This clone was picked up a small number of times. CDR3 residues: CASSGQNYGYTF. As DNA, the CDR3 is TGTGCCAGCAGTGGGCAGAACTATGGCTACACCTTC. The J gene is TRBJ1-2, the V gene TRBV2; D call uncertain. The V and J ends lost 4 bases and 2 bases respectively, with 5 bases between them. Germline CDR1 SNHLY, CDR2 FYNNEI. CDR3 size: 12 residues. The full variable domain, its missing parts supplied by reference TRBV2 and TRBJ1-2, is EPEVTQTPSHQVTQMGQEVILRCVPISNHLYFYWYRQILGQKVEFLVSFYNNEISEKSEIFDDQFSVERPDGSNFTLKIRSTKLEDSAMYFCASSGQNYGYTFGSGTRLTVV.

The chain combines TRBV7-2 with TRBJ2-7; 9 positions agree with TRBD1. J gave up 1 base and V 5 bases, and 6 bases lay outside the gene matches. Germline CDR1 reads SGHTA; CDR2 reads FQGNSA. This CDR3 is 15 amino acids long. This CDR3 is CASSLGQGKSYEQYF. The CDR3 coding sequence is TGTGCCAGCAGCCTGGGACAGGGAAAGTCCTACGAGCAGTACTTC. The variable domain in full, completed from reference TRBV7-2 and TRBJ2-7, reads GAGVSQSPSNKVTEKGKDVELRCDPISGHTALYWYRQSLGQGLEFLIYFQGNSAPDKSGLPSDRFSAERTGGSVSTLTIQRTQQEDSAVYLCASSLGQGKSYEQYFGPGTRLTVT.

This clone came up a few times. The chain carries TRBV14 and TRBJ2-3, with a tentative D call TRBD1 (5 bases). Germline CDR1 reads SGHDN; CDR2 reads FVKESK. The CDR3 has 16 amino acids. V was clipped by 6 bases and J by 8 bases, with 24 bases between them. CDR3 protein: CASSPGAARPQATQYF. The CDR3 DNA sequence: TGTGCCAGCAGTCCTGGGGCCGCGCGACCCCAGGCTACGCAGTATTTT. Full variable domain (missing parts from reference TRBV14 and TRBJ2-3): EAGVTQFPSHSVIEKGQTVTLRCDPISGHDNLYWYRRVMGKEIKFLLHFVKESKQDESGMPNNRFLAERTGGTYSTLKVQPAELEDSGVYFCASSPGAARPQATQYFGPGTRLTVL.

The V call is TRBV19, the J call TRBJ1-1; 8 bases fit TRBD1. This CDR3 contains 15 residues. Germline loops: CDR1 LNHDA, CDR2 SQIVND (reference sequence). Unmatched junction bases numbered 9, after V lost 5 bases and J lost 4 bases. The CDR3 DNA is TGTGCCAGTAGTCCGGAGGACAGGGCGAGCACTGAAGCTTTCTTT. It is translated as CASSPEDRASTEAFF.

This chain links TRBV7-3 with TRBJ2-1, with 10 bases fitting TRBD2. CDR3 length: 20 amino acids. V shed 5 bases, J shed 1 base, and the junction held 17 bases outside the gene matches. Germline assignment: CDR1 SGHTA and CDR2 FQGTGA. The CDR3 is CASSKTPGLATMQSYNEQFF. CDR3 coding DNA: TGTGCCAGCAGCAAAACACCGGGACTAGCGACAATGCAGTCCTACAATGAGCAGTTCTTC.

In its sample, this clone was seen a few times. This rearrangement joins TRBV23-1 to TRBJ1-6; unclear D gene. TRBV23-1 is marked as an open reading frame, function uncertain. Trimming cost V 2 bases and J 3 bases, with 17 bases left between them. The CDR3 is made up of 18 amino acids. DNA for the CDR3: TGCGCCAGCAGTCAAGTAGACGGAGACGAGGGCTATAATTCACCCCTCCACTTT. Its translation is CASSQVDGDEGYNSPLHF.

Only a few counts were recorded for this clone. The CDR3 loop is CASSLVVAGGTDTQYF. CDR3 bases: TGTGCCAGCAGCTTAGTGGTAGCGGGGGGCACAGATACGCAGTATTTT. The rearrangement uses TRBV7-2 and TRBJ2-3; the match to TRBD2 covers 9 bases. J lost 1 base, V lost 1 base, and 3 bases had no gene match. This CDR3 contains 16 residues. Per germline, CDR1 SGHTA and CDR2 FQGNSA. The variable domain in full, with the rest retrieved from reference TRBV7-2 and TRBJ2-3, is GAGVSQSPSNKVTEKGKDVELRCDPISGHTALYWYRQSLGQGLEFLIYFQGNSAPDKSGLPSDRFSAERTGGSVSTLTIQRTQQEDSAVYLCASSLVVAGGTDTQYFGPGTRLTVL.

V is TRBV18 and J is TRBJ2-1, with TRBD2 identical over 12 bases. CDR1 is KGHSH, CDR2 LQKENI, per germline. Trimming cost V 3 bases and J 8 bases; bases outside gene matches: 2. The CDR3 length is 14 residues. The CDR3 DNA reads TGTGCCAGCTCACCGACTAGCGGGGGCCATGAGCAGTTCTTC. This encodes CASSPTSGGHEQFF.

The genes are TRBV18 and TRBJ2-7; D might be TRBD1 (6 bases). V was clipped by 3 bases and J by 5 bases, with 11 bases between them. Germline CDR1 is KGHSH and CDR2 is LQKENI. This CDR3 contains 13 residues. The CDR3 DNA reads TGTGCCAGCTCACCTGGGACACTCCACGAGCAGTACTTC. It encodes CASSPGTLHEQYF.

This clone has a handful of counts. The J gene is TRBJ2-5, the V gene TRBV7-9; 7 nucleotides line up with TRBD2. CDR1 and CDR2 (germline): SEHNR, FQNEAQ (reference sequence). V lost 4 bases and J lost 5; bases outside the gene matches: 13. The CDR3 totals 16 residues. DNA of the CDR3: TGTGCCAGCAGCTGGAGGGCCGGCGGGAGTATGGAGACCCAGTACTTC. Its protein product is CASSWRAGGSMETQYF.

This clone has more than one count but fewer than ten. The chain carries TRBV18 and TRBJ2-3; 7 bases fit TRBD1. V lost 5 bases and J lost 3; bases outside the gene matches: 2. CDR3 size: 13 residues. Germline V gene data show CDR1 as KGHSH and CDR2 as LQKENI. The DNA of the CDR3 is TGTGCCAGCTCAACAGGGGTGACAGATACGCAGTATTTT. This encodes CASSTGVTDTQYF. Looking up the rest from reference TRBV18 and TRBJ2-3 gives the full variable domain: NAGVMQNPRHLVRRRGQEARLRCSPMKGHSHVYWYRQLPEEGLKFMVYLQKENIIDESGMPKERFSAEFPKEGPSILRIQQVVRGDSAAYFCASSTGVTDTQYFGPGTRLTVL.

This sequence joins TRBV4-3 and TRBJ2-3; 7 bases fit TRBD2. CDR3 length equals 21 residues. J was trimmed by 1 base and V by 0 bases; bases with no gene match: 19. CDR1 LGHNA and CDR2 YSLEER come from the germline V gene. The chain's CDR3 is CASSQDQKISGPQRGTDTQYF. The CDR3 DNA is TGCGCCAGCAGCCAAGATCAGAAGATTAGCGGGCCACAGAGAGGCACAGATACGCAGTATTTT.

This clone was counted a few times. The rearrangement joins TRBV7-9 to TRBJ2-5; 10 nucleotides match TRBD2. Losses at the gene ends were 5 bases for V and 4 bases for J; bases not matched to a gene: 4. Germline assignment: CDR1 SEHNR and CDR2 FQNEAQ (reference sequence). CDR3 length: 14 amino acids. The CDR3: CASSGSGRGETQYF. In nucleotides, the CDR3 is TGTGCCAGCAGCGGAAGCGGGAGGGGAGAGACCCAGTACTTC.

This clone has only a few counts. J is TRBJ2-5 and V is TRBV6-1; 8 bases match TRBD1. The CDR3 runs 15 residues. Germline loops: CDR1 MNHNS, CDR2 SASEGT. V shed 6 bases and J 0 bases; nucleotides not matched to a gene: 6. The CDR3 sequence is CASSETGAYQETQYF. The CDR3 DNA follows: TGTGCCAGCAGCGAGACAGGGGCGTACCAAGAGACCCAGTACTTC.

This clone was observed a few times. The chain carries TRBV6-6 and TRBJ1-3; a weak D match, TRBD1 (5 bases). Germline V gives CDR1 MNHNY, CDR2 SVGAGI (reference sequence). The CDR3 runs 14 residues. V lost 2 bases, J lost 0 bases, and 5 bases lay in between. This chain's CDR3 is CASSYTGSGNTIYF. For the CDR3, the DNA is TGTGCCAGCAGTTACACAGGCTCTGGAAACACCATATATTTT.

The chain links TRBV28 to TRBJ2-7, with 7 bases aligning to TRBD1. Germline V lookup: CDR1 MDHEN, CDR2 SYDVKM. This CDR3 comprises 13 residues. The V and J ends lost 10 bases and 0 bases, in that order; junction bases with no gene match: 6. The CDR3, as DNA: TGTGCCACCTGGACAGGCAGCTCCTACGAGCAGTACTTC. This encodes CATWTGSSYEQYF.

The J gene is TRBJ2-5, the V gene TRBV2; the match to TRBD1 covers 7 bases. In germline, CDR1 is SNHLY, CDR2 FYNNEI. With V trimmed by 7 bases and J by 3 bases, 2 bases remained unmatched. The CDR3 covers 12 residues. The CDR3 region is CASTTGEETQYF. The DNA for the CDR3 is TGTGCCAGCACAACAGGGGAAGAGACCCAGTACTTC.

The chain carries TRBV11-1 and TRBJ2-1, with D perhaps matching TRBD2 (6 bases). The V gene lost 5 bases and the J gene lost 9 bases, with 14 bases spanning the gap. Germline V gives CDR1 SGHAT, CDR2 FQDESV (reference sequence). The CDR3 totals 13 residues. In DNA form, the CDR3 reads TGTGCCAGCAGCCTCCCGGGAGTGGCTGAGCAGTTCTTC. It specifies CASSLPGVAEQFF.